The 5 T cell receptor beta chains in this list originate from one sample, sequenced in a study of CD8+ T cells in alopecia areata. Extracted RNA was reverse transcribed, and the resulting cDNA served as sequencing template. This table comes from immunoSEQ multiplex PCR, and its TCRdb copy is limited to in-frame clones, with some not included. The sample gives about 250,000 clones, 60% of which show up once; around 0.92% is in the top ten. The treatment denotes: oral pan-JAK inhibitor, 5-10 mg twice daily. The sequenced sample was CD4+ T cells sorted from blood, obtained at roughly week 52, from a patient treated with tofacitinib. Source of these receptors: a human donor with alopecia areata.

The V gene is TRBV2, the J gene TRBJ2-3; possibly TRBD1 for D (6 bases). V lost 6 bases and J lost 1, with 11 bases in between. Germline V gene sequence: CDR1 SNHLY, CDR2 FYNNEI. The CDR3 covers 14 residues. In nucleotides, the CDR3 is TGTGCCAGCAGACAGGGTCGGGGCACAGATACGCAGTATTTT. Translation: CASRQGRGTDTQYF.

The chain has TRBV19 and TRBJ1-1; tentatively, D is TRBD1 (6 bases). Germline V gene sequence: CDR1 LNHDA, CDR2 SQIVND (reference sequence). Trimming took off 7 bases at V and 7 bases at J, with 19 bases between the two ends. This CDR3 contains 14 residues. The CDR3 DNA reads TGTGCCAGTACCCCGCCGAGGGGGTTTGTTGAAGCTTTCTTT. As protein: CASTPPRGFVEAFF.

The chain is built from TRBV7-2 and TRBJ2-7, with D perhaps TRBD1 (5 bases). Germline V CDR1 and CDR2: SGHTA, FQGNSA. This CDR3 has 14 residues. Trimming shortened V by 3 bases and J by 2 bases, and 11 bases separated the two germline ends. The CDR3 nucleotides read TGTGCCAGCAGCTTTGGCGACAGACCCTACGAGCAGTACTTC. Its protein is CASSFGDRPYEQYF.

The chain couples TRBV10-3 to TRBJ1-6; D perhaps matches TRBD1 (5 bases). The length of the CDR3 is 15 residues. The V gene's germline CDR1 is ENHRY and CDR2 SYGVKD. V lost 2 bases, J lost 5 bases, and 10 bases lay in between. Here the CDR3 DNA reads TGTGCCATCAGTGAGAAGGGGCCTCATAATTCACCCCTCCACTTT. Translation: CAISEKGPHNSPLHF.

The sample holds a few counts of this clone. The chain has TRBV4-2 and TRBJ2-7; the D gene is possibly TRBD1 (6 bases). Germline V gene sequence: CDR1 LGHNA, CDR2 YNFKEQ. Trimming took 3 bases from V and 2 from J, leaving 11 bases between them. This CDR3 is built from 14 residues. The CDR3 DNA follows: TGTGCCAGCAGCCAGGCAGGGGTGCCCTACGAGCAGTACTTC. Translation: CASSQAGVPYEQYF.